Here is one T cell receptor beta chain with its context. Trimming left V 8 bases short and J 2 bases short, with 19 bases between. This CDR3 region has 15 residues. Germline assignment: CDR1 SGHTA and CDR2 FQGNSA. This specimen comes from a study of technical replicates of blood from four donors. Measured with immunoSEQ multiplex PCR; TCRdb has only the in-frame clones, and not every one. The sample contains 87,000 or so clones, over 90% of which appear only once. Sequenced material: T cells isolated from PBMCs. The TCR sequence derives from a human donor in good health. The V and J genes are TRBV7-2 and TRBJ2-7; perhaps TRBD1 as D (6 bases). The CDR3 reads CASGSSRDKAYEQYF. The CDR3 DNA sequence: TGTGCCAGCGGGTCCTCACGGGACAAAGCCTACGAGCAGTACTTC.